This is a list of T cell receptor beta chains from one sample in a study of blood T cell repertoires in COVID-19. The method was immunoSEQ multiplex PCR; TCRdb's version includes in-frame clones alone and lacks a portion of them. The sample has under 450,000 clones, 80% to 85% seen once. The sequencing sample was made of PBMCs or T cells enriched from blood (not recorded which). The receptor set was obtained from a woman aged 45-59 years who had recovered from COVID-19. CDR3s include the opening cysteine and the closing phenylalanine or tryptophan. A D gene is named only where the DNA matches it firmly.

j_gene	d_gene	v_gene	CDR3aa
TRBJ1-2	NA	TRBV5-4	CASSGGGTTTNYGYTF
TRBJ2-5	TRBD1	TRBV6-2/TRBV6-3	CASSYFPGQGAEKTQYF
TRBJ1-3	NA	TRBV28	CASTLGAPSGNTIYF
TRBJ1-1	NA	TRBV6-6	CASSRMASQGVTEAFF
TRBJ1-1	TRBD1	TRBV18	CASSPLYLTGQDGQGGTEAFF
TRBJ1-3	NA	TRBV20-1	CSASPGYSAGNTIYF
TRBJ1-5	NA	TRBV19	CASNGRGYQPQHF
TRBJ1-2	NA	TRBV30	CAWSETTNYGYTF
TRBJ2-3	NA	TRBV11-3	CASSPGTSGTYTDTQYF
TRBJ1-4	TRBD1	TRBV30	CAWNDRVSTNEKLFF
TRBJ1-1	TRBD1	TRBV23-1	CASRGGAAPEAFF
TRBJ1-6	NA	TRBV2	CASTTGSPPLHF
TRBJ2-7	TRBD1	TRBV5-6	CASSYASGTGGHYEQYF
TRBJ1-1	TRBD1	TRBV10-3	CAISEDRGVVAFF
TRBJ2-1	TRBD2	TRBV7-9	CASRGTSGRAIDEQFF
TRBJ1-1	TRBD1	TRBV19	CASSPNRGVSTMNTEAFF
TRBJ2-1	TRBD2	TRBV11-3	CASSAILAGEYNEQFF
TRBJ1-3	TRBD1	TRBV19	CASSVWGTGISGNTIYF
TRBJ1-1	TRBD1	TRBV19	CASSGAGGWTEAFF
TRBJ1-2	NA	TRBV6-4	CASSAEAGYGYTF
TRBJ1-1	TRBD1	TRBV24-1	CATRDRMNTEAFF
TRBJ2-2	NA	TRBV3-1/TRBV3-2	CASRSTRVTGELFF
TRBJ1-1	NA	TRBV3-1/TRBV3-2	CASSRQGTEAFF
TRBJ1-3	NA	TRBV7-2	CASSQQVGGSGNTIYF
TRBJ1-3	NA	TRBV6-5	CASSYLDSTLGNTIYF
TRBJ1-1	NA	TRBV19	CASSSLGGLPRGTEAFF
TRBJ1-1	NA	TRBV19	CATAEAGAFF
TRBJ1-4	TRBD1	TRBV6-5	CASRQGGAGEKLFF
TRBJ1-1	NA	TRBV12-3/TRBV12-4	CASVQLNTEAFF
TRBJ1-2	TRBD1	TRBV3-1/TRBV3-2	CASSLSSQGSVYGYTF
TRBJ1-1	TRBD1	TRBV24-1	CATSGGTGHPNTEAFF
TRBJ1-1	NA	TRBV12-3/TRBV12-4	CASSLLGRSEAFF
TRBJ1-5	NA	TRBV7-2	CASSLPFMPQHF
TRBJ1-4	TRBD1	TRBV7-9	CASSLRLGTATNEKLFF
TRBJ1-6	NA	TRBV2	CASSERQAENNSPLHF
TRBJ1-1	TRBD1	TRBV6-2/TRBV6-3	CASSRTGYTEAFF
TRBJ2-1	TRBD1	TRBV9	CASSVYPGTGGYNEQFF
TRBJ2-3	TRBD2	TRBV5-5	CASSPGASGAERQYF
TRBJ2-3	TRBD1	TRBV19	CASRQGVVADTQYF
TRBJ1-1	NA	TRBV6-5	CASSLKTGNTEAFF
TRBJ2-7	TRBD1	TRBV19	CASRDSHEQYF
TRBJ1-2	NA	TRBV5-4	CASSPSTGGYGYTF
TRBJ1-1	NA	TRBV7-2	CASNQHEENTEAFF
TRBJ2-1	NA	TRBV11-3	CASSLGGAINEQFF
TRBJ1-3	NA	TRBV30	CAWSSPFDTIYF
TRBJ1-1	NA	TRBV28	CASPNAGGLEGNTEAFF
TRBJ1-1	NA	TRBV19	CASKEDPSAGTEAFF
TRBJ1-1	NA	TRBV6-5	CASSSPTVGATEAFF
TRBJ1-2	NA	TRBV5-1	CASSLAGGDYGYTF
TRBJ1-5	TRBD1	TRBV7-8	CASSLGDRAPSNQPQHF
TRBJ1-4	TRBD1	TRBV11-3	CASSLVSGTGGEKLFF
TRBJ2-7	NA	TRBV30	CAWSVASYEQYF
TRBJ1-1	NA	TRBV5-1	CASSGGQNTEAFF
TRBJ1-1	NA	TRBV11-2	CASSPSDRKNTEAFF
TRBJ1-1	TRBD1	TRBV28	CASSFGSGGRTEAFF
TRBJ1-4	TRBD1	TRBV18	CASSLGQGALGEKLFF
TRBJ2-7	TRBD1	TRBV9	CASSVVAQGAPHEQYF
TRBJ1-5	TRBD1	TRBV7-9	CASSGQGNQPQHF
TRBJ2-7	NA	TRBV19	CASSIPGSLYEQYF
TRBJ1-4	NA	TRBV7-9	CASSLDQGMGEKLFF